This TCR beta chain stems from a study of low-dose radiotherapy and immunotherapy resistance in tumors. Study overall: Treatment of Cohort 1 consisted of 0.5 Gy per fraction every 2 weeks, adding up to 6.5 Gy. Intravenous administration to patients comprised nivolumab at 240 mg every two weeks and ipilimumab at 1 mg/kg every six weeks.

Priming of first-strand cDNA relied on TRAV- and TRBV-specific primers (covering alpha and beta chains). The TCRs were subjected to amplification over 20 PCR cycles employing a constant-region primer in conjunction with a V-primer adapter. The mRNA that was isolated underwent amplification by in vitro transcription. In TCRdb, the reads were re-called with MiXCR into one record per CDR3 protein. Seen here are under 110,000 distinct CDR3 sequences, roughly 20% observed once, and the top ten hold over 4%. This clonotype was counted at least ten times. Germline-derived CDR1 and CDR2 are KGHSH and LQKENI. This CDR3 contains 13 residues. V lost 6 bases and J lost 5, with 11 bases in between. Sample time point: after trial treatment. Indicated treatment: LDRT plus nivolumab, ipilimumab, low-dose cyclophosphamide and aspirin (RACIN trial).

The receptor's source is a male donor with prostate cancer. The genes are TRBV18 and TRBJ2-1, with D hard to call. Sequenced here: PBMCs, sampled after low-dose radiotherapy plus immunotherapy. The DNA for the CDR3 is TGTGCCAGCTCGAACGGTAGGGACAATGAGCAGTTCTTC. Translating it yields CASSNGRDNEQFF.